This note documents a single TCR beta chain sequence. CDR3 length: 16 amino acids. V trimming: 4 bases; J trimming: 4 bases; junction bases outside the gene matches: 5. Germline loops: CDR1 SGHTA, CDR2 FQGNSA. The table came from immunoSEQ multiplex PCR; TCRdb's copy has only in-frame clones and leaves some out. The sample records about 100,000 clones, approximately 89% being singletons. This record comes from a study of blood T cell repertoires in COVID-19. At the level of the study: Researchers got acute and convalescent COVID-19 samples from the United States, Italy and Spain. PBMCs, B-cell-depleted T cells, or T cells were the source of the cDNA or gDNA that made up the material.

The specimen sequenced was peripheral blood. The source of this sequence is a woman in her thirties with acute or convalescent COVID-19. The rearrangement links TRBV7-2 to TRBJ2-6, with 9 bases aligning to TRBD1. The CDR3: CASSSGQGTGANVLTF. DNA of the CDR3: TGTGCCAGCAGCTCGGGACAGGGAACCGGGGCCAACGTCCTGACTTTC.